What follows are 7 T cell receptor beta chains derived from one specimen sequenced in a study of T cells in Graves' hyperthyroidism and ophthalmopathy. The TCR beta CDR3 regions underwent amplification using RNA transcripts as the source. Researchers ran a first-round RT-PCR on the TCR CDR3 using the HTBI primer set. MiXCR, run by TCRdb on the multiplex PCR reads, gives a single entry per CDR3 protein. Of approximately 400,000 distinct CDR3 sequences listed, approximately 15% were seen once; the top ten hold under 25%. The specimen was blood. The receptors were sampled from a man aged 25-45 years with Graves' hyperthyroidism that later progressed to Graves' ophthalmopathy.

The rearrangement uses TRBV7-9 and TRBJ1-2, with a tentative D call TRBD1 (5 bases). The CDR3 loop spans 15 amino acids. Germline-derived CDR1 and CDR2 are SEHNR and FQNEAQ (reference sequence). The V end was cut by 5 bases, the J end by 2 bases, with 15 bases between. As DNA, the CDR3 is TGTGCCAGCAGCCAGGACACCCTCGTCAACTATGGCTACACCTTC. Translating it yields CASSQDTLVNYGYTF.

There are a few counts of this clonotype. The chain carries TRBV12-3 or TRBV12-4 and TRBJ2-2; the match to TRBD2 covers 13 bases. The CDR3 runs to 17 residues. J gave up 2 bases and V 6 bases, and 6 bases lay outside the gene matches. DNA of the CDR3: TGTGCCAGCAGACCGACTAGCGGGGGGCTTAACACCGGGGAGCTGTTTTTT. Translation gives CASRPTSGGLNTGELFF.

This clonotype showed up just once. A much bigger clone sits one base away, suggesting this may be a read error. The chain links TRBV12-5 to TRBJ2-5, with D maybe TRBD1 (6 bases). Between the trimmed V and J ends, which lost 6 bases and 1 base, there was a span of 18 bases. The CDR3 totals 16 residues. Germline loops: CDR1 LGHNT, CDR2 FRNRAP. The CDR3 here is CASGRTGLRGQETQYF. Written as DNA, the CDR3 is TGTGCTAGTGGCCGAACAGGGCTCAGGGGCCAAGAGACCCAGTACTTC.

This clonotype has a handful of counts. A much bigger clone sits one base away, suggesting this may be a read error. The J gene is TRBJ2-7, the V gene TRBV6-2 or TRBV6-3; D is possibly TRBD2 (5 bases). CDR3 length: 12 residues. The germline CDR1 and CDR2 sequences are MNHEY and SVGEGT. With 4 bases removed from V and 8 bases from J, the gap between germline ends came to 12 bases. The CDR3 loop reads CASSSEAAKQYF. CDR3 DNA: TGTGCCAGCAGTTCCGAAGCGGCCAAGCAGTACTTC.

The J gene is TRBJ1-4, the V gene TRBV28; D unresolved. The CDR3 spans 18 residues. Germline V gene data show CDR1 as MDHEN and CDR2 as SYDVKM. V was cut by 6 bases and J by 8 bases, with 28 bases left in between. The CDR3 reads CASRGLSRQQTEMEKLFF. The CDR3 DNA reads TGTGCCAGCAGGGGCCTCTCCCGGCAACAAACCGAGATGGAAAAACTGTTTTTT. Full variable domain (missing parts from reference TRBV28 and TRBJ1-4): DVKVTQSSRYLVKRTGEKVFLECVQDMDHENMFWYRQDPGLGLRLIYFSYDVKMKEKGDIPEGYSVSREKKERFSLILESASTNQTSMYLCASRGLSRQQTEMEKLFFGSGTQLSVL.

This clonotype was recorded at least ten times. The V call is TRBV7-9, the J call TRBJ2-5; D is possibly TRBD2 (7 bases). CDR1 SEHNR and CDR2 FQNEAQ come from the germline V gene (reference sequence). The CDR3 length is 16 residues. Between the trimmed V and J ends, which lost 5 bases and 10 bases, there was a span of 26 bases. The CDR3 nucleotides read TGTGCCAGCAGCGCCCCTCTCACGGGGGGCTCGGAGGGCCAGTACTTC. Its translation: CASSAPLTGGSEGQYF. The whole variable domain, remainder taken from reference TRBV7-9 and TRBJ2-5, is DTGVSQNPRHKITKRGQNVTFRCDPISEHNRLYWYRQTLGQGPEFLTYFQNEAQLEKSRLLSDRFSAERPKGSFSTLEIQRTEQGDSAMYLCASSAPLTGGSEGQYFGPGTRLLVL.

This clonotype showed up many times. This chain joins TRBV7-8 and TRBJ2-7; D may be TRBD2 (6 bases). V was pared by 4 bases and J by 5 bases, with 21 bases between. Germline CDR1 reads SGHVS; CDR2 reads FQNEAQ. The CDR3 loop spans 16 amino acids. The CDR3 nucleotides are TGTGCCAGCAGCTCCCCGTACGGTCGGGGGAACAACGAGCAGTACTTC. Residues: CASSSPYGRGNNEQYF. The variable domain in full, completed from reference TRBV7-8 and TRBJ2-7, reads GAGVSQSPRYKVAKRGQDVALRCDPISGHVSLFWYQQALGQGPEFLTYFQNEAQLDKSGLPSDRFFAERPEGSVSTLKIQRTQQEDSAVYLCASSSPYGRGNNEQYFGPGTRLTVT.